This T cell receptor beta chain was observed in a study of type 1 and type 2 diabetes patients. The wider study: Participants included type 1 and type 2 diabetes patients plus nondiabetic controls. CD4+ or CD8+ T cells were positively selected from PBMCs with microbeads. Overall study findings and caveats: Both CD4+ and CD8+ type 2 diabetes repertoires showed significantly higher diversity than type 1.

Genomic DNA was the PCR template. The TCR beta CDR3 region was amplified using 30 forward and 13 reverse primers. TCRdb reprocessed the multiplex PCR reads via MiXCR and lists one record per CDR3 protein. Of under 300,000 distinct CDR3 sequences listed, around 47% were seen once; the top ten hold around 15%. A single count supports this clonotype. The antigen remains undetermined. The germline V gene has CDR1 PRHDT and CDR2 FYEKMQ (reference sequence). CDR3 length: 16 amino acids. V was pared by 4 bases and J by 0 bases, with 10 bases between. Standard classification criteria confirmed type 1 or type 2 diabetes in all patients.

The chain is built from TRBV13 and TRBJ2-6; D not resolved. This receptor was obtained from a man aged 18 to 29 with type 2 diabetes. The material sequenced was peripheral blood mononuclear cells (PBMCs). The CDR3: CASSSPPSSGANVLTF. As DNA, the CDR3 is TGTGCCAGCAGCTCTCCTCCCAGCTCTGGGGCCAACGTCCTGACTTTC.